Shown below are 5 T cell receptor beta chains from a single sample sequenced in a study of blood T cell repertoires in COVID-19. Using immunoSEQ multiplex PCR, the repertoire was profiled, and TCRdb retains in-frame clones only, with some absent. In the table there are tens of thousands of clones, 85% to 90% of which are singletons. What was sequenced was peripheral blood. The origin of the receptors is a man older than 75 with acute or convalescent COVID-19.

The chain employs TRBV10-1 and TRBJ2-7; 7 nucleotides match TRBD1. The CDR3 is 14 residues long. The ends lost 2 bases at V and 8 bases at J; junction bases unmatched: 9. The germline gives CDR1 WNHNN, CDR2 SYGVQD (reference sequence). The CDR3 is CASSEGQDVGQQYF. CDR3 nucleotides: TGCGCCAGCAGTGAGGGACAGGACGTTGGGCAGCAGTACTTC.

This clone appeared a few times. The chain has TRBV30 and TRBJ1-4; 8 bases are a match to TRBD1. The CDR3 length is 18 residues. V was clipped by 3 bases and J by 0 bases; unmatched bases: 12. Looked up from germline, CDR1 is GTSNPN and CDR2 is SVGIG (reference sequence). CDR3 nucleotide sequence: TGTGCCTGGAGCGCCGGGACAGGAGTTTATGCAACTAATGAAAAACTGTTTTTT. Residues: CAWSAGTGVYATNEKLFF.

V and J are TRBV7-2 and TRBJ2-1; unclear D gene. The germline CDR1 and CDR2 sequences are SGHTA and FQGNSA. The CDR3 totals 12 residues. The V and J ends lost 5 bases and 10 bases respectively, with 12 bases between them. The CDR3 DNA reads TGTGCCAGCAGCCCGAGAGGAAGGGAGCAGTTCTTC. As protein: CASSPRGREQFF.

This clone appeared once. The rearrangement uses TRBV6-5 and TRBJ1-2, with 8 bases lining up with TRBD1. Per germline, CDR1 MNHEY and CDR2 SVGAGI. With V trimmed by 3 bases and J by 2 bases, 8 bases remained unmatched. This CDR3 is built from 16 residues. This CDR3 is CASSYDSGGTNYGYTF. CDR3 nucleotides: TGTGCCAGCAGTTATGACTCAGGGGGCACGAACTATGGCTACACCTTC.

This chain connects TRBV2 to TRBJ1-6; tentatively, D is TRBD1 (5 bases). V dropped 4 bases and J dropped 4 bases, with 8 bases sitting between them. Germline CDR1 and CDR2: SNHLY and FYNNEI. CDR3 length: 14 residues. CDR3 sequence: CASSVTAYNSPLHF. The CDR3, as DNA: TGTGCCAGCAGTGTGACAGCATATAATTCACCCCTCCACTTT.